A selection of T cell receptor beta chains follows, all from one sample in a study of shared clonotypes between healthy human individuals. Some clones are missing from TCRdb's copy, which holds only in-frame ones; the method was immunoSEQ multiplex PCR. This table holds hundreds of thousands of clones, 97% found once. Input material: naive CD4+ T cells sorted from blood. These receptor sequences come from a woman in her twenties or thirties in good health. CDR3s include the opening cysteine and the closing phenylalanine or tryptophan. Each record gives: clone size, V gene, J gene, CDR3 protein. The size entry is marked missing in some rows and otherwise reads once, few, many or a size class.

>-|TRBV6-1|TRBJ2-2
CASRNRQGMGGELFF
>-|TRBV4-2|TRBJ2-5
CASSLSLRDRGSETQYF
>once|TRBV21-1|TRBJ2-7
CASSYSGDEQYF
>-|TRBV7-9|TRBJ1-5
CASSLSGVSNQPQHF
>-|TRBV4-1|TRBJ1-2
CASSQFRTGGSHNYGYTF
>-|TRBV5-1|TRBJ2-2
CASSLGGSGSAGELFF
>-|TRBV6-1|TRBJ2-5
CASRLAGAETQYF
>-|TRBV2|TRBJ2-7
CASSRDRDIYEQYF
>-|TRBV5-5|TRBJ1-3
CASSLTAVSGNTIYF
>-|TRBV4-2|TRBJ2-3
CASSQNRADTQYF
>once|TRBV19|TRBJ1-4
CASSMRSATNEKLFF
>-|TRBV9|TRBJ2-5
CASSAGTGGVETQYF
>-|TRBV6-5|TRBJ2-2
CASSSGTGELFF
>-|TRBV2|TRBJ2-7
CASRAGTSGSPREQYF
>-|TRBV4-2|TRBJ1-1
CASSQMTTGYRGMNTEAFF
>-|TRBV5-1|TRBJ2-3
CASSQASGLSTDTQYF
>-|TRBV5-1|TRBJ2-7
CASSLGVSGSSYEQYF
>-|TRBV4-1|TRBJ2-1
CASSQVRGRDDYNEQFF
>-|TRBV29-1|TRBJ2-1
CSFRTSGYNEQFF
>-|TRBV4-1|TRBJ1-4
CASSQIVSVVQGGEKLFF
>-|TRBV28|TRBJ1-3
CASSSQGGDGNTIYF
>-|TRBV28|TRBJ1-1
CASSLGGRLRTEAFF
>few|TRBV28|TRBJ1-2
CASRMDRVVGYTF